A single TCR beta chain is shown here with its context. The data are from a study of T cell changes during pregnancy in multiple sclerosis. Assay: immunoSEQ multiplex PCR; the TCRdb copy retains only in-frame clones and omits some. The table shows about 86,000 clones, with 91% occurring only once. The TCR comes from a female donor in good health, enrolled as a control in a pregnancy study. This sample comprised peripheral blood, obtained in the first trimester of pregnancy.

The CDR3 is CASSSGLASSYEQYF. The CDR3 nucleotides are TGTGCCAGCAGCTCGGGACTAGCGAGCTCCTACGAGCAGTACTTC. V gene TRBV7-2 combines with J gene TRBJ2-7; 10 bases are a match to TRBD2. The CDR3 has 15 amino acids. Germline V gives CDR1 SGHTA, CDR2 FQGNSA. V gave up 4 bases and J gave up 0 bases; unmatched junction bases: 3. Looking up the rest from reference TRBV7-2 and TRBJ2-7 gives the full variable domain: GAGVSQSPSNKVTEKGKDVELRCDPISGHTALYWYRQSLGQGLEFLIYFQGNSAPDKSGLPSDRFSAERTGGSVSTLTIQRTQQEDSAVYLCASSSGLASSYEQYFGPGTRLTVT.